What follows are 20 T cell receptor beta chains derived from one specimen sequenced in a study of CD8 T cells in Susac syndrome. When the RNA was reverse transcribed, random hexamers were used with an input of roughly 0.5 to 1 ug. A single record per CDR3 protein comes from TCRdb applying MiXCR to the immunoSEQ multiplex PCR reads. The profile shows about 300,000 distinct CDR3 sequences, around 85% of them singletons. Source material: CD8+ T cells from PBMCs. The receptors stem from a human donor with multiple sclerosis.

The rearrangement uses TRBV28 and TRBJ2-7, with D possibly being TRBD2 (5 bases). V was shortened by 6 bases and J by 2 bases, with 11 bases between the two germline ends. Germline loops: CDR1 MDHEN, CDR2 SYDVKM. This CDR3 has 13 amino acids. The CDR3 loop reads CASRSPGTYEQYF. CDR3 in DNA: TGTGCCAGCAGGTCGCCGGGAACCTACGAGCAGTACTTC.

The gene calls are TRBV29-1 and TRBJ1-1; D ambiguous. Between the trimmed V and J ends, which lost 3 bases and 10 bases, there was a span of 21 bases. The CDR3 has 14 amino acids. The V gene's germline CDR1 is SQVTM and CDR2 ANQGSEA. The CDR3 DNA reads as TGCAGCGTTGAGGACGTACTCTCAACCAAAGCAGCTTTCTTT. It translates to CSVEDVLSTKAAFF.

The chain recombines TRBV6-5 with TRBJ2-1; no firm D call. V lost 0 bases and J lost 7, with 13 bases in between. This CDR3 region has 15 residues. Germline V CDR1 and CDR2: MNHEY, SVGAGI. The CDR3 sequence: CASSYSMSNGNEQFF. The CDR3 nucleotides read TGTGCCAGCAGTTACTCGATGTCGAACGGGAATGAGCAGTTCTTC.

V and J are TRBV28 and TRBJ1-1; D gene unclear. Germline CDR1 and CDR2: MDHEN and SYDVKM. The CDR3 spans 13 residues. With 5 bases removed from V and 10 bases from J, the gap between germline ends came to 17 bases. The CDR3 nucleotides read TGTGCCAGCAGTGACACCCTGGGGAACGGAGCTTTCTTT. Protein sequence: CASSDTLGNGAFF.

This clonotype was seen a single time. J is TRBJ2-7 and V is TRBV7-9; 7 nucleotides match TRBD2. The CDR3 sequence is 13 residues long. Per germline, CDR1 SEHNR and CDR2 FQNEAQ (reference sequence). Trimming cost V 3 bases and J 4 bases; bases outside gene matches: 3. The CDR3 here is CASSLAGRYEQYF. Written as DNA, the CDR3 is TGTGCCAGCAGCTTGGCCGGGAGGTACGAGCAGTACTTC. Based on the CDR3 plus reference TRBV7-9 and TRBJ2-7, the full variable domain is DTGVSQNPRHKITKRGQNVTFRCDPISEHNRLYWYRQTLGQGPEFLTYFQNEAQLEKSRLLSDRFSAERPKGSFSTLEIQRTEQGDSAMYLCASSLAGRYEQYFGPGTRLTVT.

This chain uses TRBV9 with TRBJ2-3, with 9 bases that match TRBD2. Germline-derived CDR1 and CDR2 are SGDLS and YYNGEE. The CDR3 contains 14 residues. V was pared by 3 bases and J by 3 bases, with 2 bases of the junction left unmatched. The DNA of the CDR3 is TGTGCCAGCAGCGCTAGCGGGAAGACAGATACGCAGTATTTT. Its protein product is CASSASGKTDTQYF.

The J gene is TRBJ2-1, the V gene TRBV12-5, with TRBD1 matching over 9 bases. The CDR3 consists of 17 residues. The V gene end was trimmed by 5 bases and the J gene end by 7 bases; junction bases not matched to a gene: 15. CDR1 and CDR2 from the germline V gene are LGHNT and FRNRAP. This chain's CDR3 is CASGIDLGQGRINEQFF. The CDR3 nucleotides read TGTGCTAGTGGTATCGATTTGGGACAGGGAAGAATAAATGAGCAGTTCTTC. Full variable domain (outside the CDR3, taken from reference TRBV12-5 and TRBJ2-1): DARVTQTPRHKVTEMGQEVTMRCQPILGHNTVFWYRQTMMQGLELLAYFRNRAPLDDSGMPKDRFSAEMPDATLATLKIQPSEPRDSAVYFCASGIDLGQGRINEQFFGPGTRLTVL.

The chain links TRBV10-3 to TRBJ1-4, with 8 bases aligning to TRBD1. With 2 bases clipped from V and 3 bases from J, the junction kept 2 bases outside the gene matches. This CDR3 spans 15 amino acids. Germline loops: CDR1 ENHRY, CDR2 SYGVKD. For the CDR3, the DNA is TGTGCCATCAGTGAGACGACAGGGGCTAATGAAAAACTGTTTTTT. Translated: CAISETTGANEKLFF.

This clonotype turned up a few times. This chain links TRBV2 with TRBJ2-7; 7 positions agree with TRBD2. The germline V gene encodes CDR1 SNHLY and CDR2 FYNNEI. Trimming removed 2 bases from V and 3 bases from J; junction bases left unmatched: 7. CDR3 length equals 15 residues. Written as DNA, the CDR3 is TGTGCCAGCAGTGAAACCGGGACTACCTACTACGAGCAGTACTTC. It yields the protein CASSETGTTYYEQYF.

The chain couples TRBV28 to TRBJ2-7; possibly TRBD2 for D (5 bases). V lost 5 bases and J 1 base, leaving 18 bases between the germline ends. Germline V gives CDR1 MDHEN, CDR2 SYDVKM. The CDR3 consists of 16 residues. CDR3 loop: CASSTPIGERSYEQYF. The CDR3 DNA reads TGTGCCAGCAGTACCCCCATTGGGGAGAGGTCCTACGAGCAGTACTTC.

This clonotype has just a few counts. J is TRBJ2-1 and V is TRBV12-3 or TRBV12-4; TRBD1 agrees at 9 bases. V lost 1 base, J lost 8 bases, and 0 bases stayed unmatched. The CDR3 covers 13 residues. DNA of the CDR3: TGTGCCAGCAGTTTAGGGACAGGGGATGAGCAGTTCTTC. As protein: CASSLGTGDEQFF.

The chain has TRBV24-1 and TRBJ2-5; TRBD1 matches at 9 bases. The V segment lost 4 bases and the J segment 4 bases; nucleotides outside the gene matches: 6. The CDR3 covers 15 residues. Germline lookup yields CDR1 KGHDR and CDR2 SFDVKD. The CDR3 coding sequence is TGTGCCACCAGTGAGTCCACAGGGGGCCGAGAGACCCAGTACTTC. Protein sequence: CATSESTGGRETQYF.

This chain joins TRBV6-6 and TRBJ1-2; unclear D gene. Germline assignment: CDR1 MNHNY and CDR2 SVGAGI (reference sequence). CDR3 size: 15 residues. V lost 0 bases to trimming and J lost 4 bases, with 12 bases between them. This chain's CDR3 is CASSYSQRAVYGYTF. CDR3 DNA: TGTGCCAGCAGTTACTCCCAAAGGGCGGTCTATGGCTACACCTTC.

The CDR3 DNA is TGTGCCAGCAGCTTTCCCCGATCCGGGACTAGCCTCTTTGAGCAGTTCTTC. The encoded protein is CASSFPRSGTSLFEQFF. V usage is TRBV7-9 and J usage is TRBJ2-1; 9 nucleotides align to TRBD2. V lost 3 bases, J lost 9 bases, and 15 bases stayed unmatched. The CDR3 spans 17 residues. Germline V gives CDR1 SEHNR, CDR2 FQNEAQ (reference sequence).

CDR3 region: CASSLVATANTEAFF. The CDR3 nucleotides read TGCGCCAGCAGCTTGGTCGCGACAGCGAACACTGAAGCTTTCTTT. The rearrangement links TRBV5-1 to TRBJ1-1; a possible D gene is TRBD1 (5 bases). This CDR3 has 15 amino acids. Between the trimmed V and J ends, which lost 0 bases and 1 base, there was a span of 10 bases. Germline V CDR1 and CDR2: SGHRS, YFSETQ.

This chain connects TRBV19 to TRBJ2-3, with D maybe TRBD2 (6 bases). The germline CDR1 and CDR2 sequences are LNHDA and SQIVND (reference sequence). Trimming cost V 3 bases and J 5 bases, with 15 bases left between them. CDR3 length: 15 amino acids. In DNA form, the CDR3 reads TGTGCCAGTAGTATGTCGCGGGATTGGGTAGATACGCAGTATTTT. Translating it yields CASSMSRDWVDTQYF.

The chain recombines TRBV20-1 with TRBJ1-5; TRBD1 matches at 8 bases. This CDR3 region has 17 residues. Germline V lookup: CDR1 DFQATT, CDR2 SNEGSKA (reference sequence). Trimming cost V 6 bases and J 0 bases; bases outside gene matches: 13. CDR3 amino acids: CSARRQGRSNSNQPQHF. CDR3 nucleotide sequence: TGCAGTGCGCGGAGACAGGGGCGTAGTAATAGCAATCAGCCCCAGCATTTT.

This rearrangement joins TRBV6-2 or TRBV6-3 to TRBJ2-1; 8 nucleotides match TRBD2. Germline trimming cut 2 bases from V and 4 bases from J; bases unmatched to any gene: 4. Germline V CDR1 and CDR2: MNHEY, SVGEGT. The CDR3 is made up of 15 amino acids. CDR3 region: CASSYIREGYNEQFF. The DNA of the CDR3 is TGTGCCAGCAGTTACATCCGGGAGGGATACAATGAGCAGTTCTTC.

The table lists this clonotype with a few counts. V is TRBV24-1 and J is TRBJ2-1; D is ambiguous. From germline, CDR1 is KGHDR and CDR2 SFDVKD. V was cut by 3 bases and J by 4 bases, with 9 bases left in between. The CDR3 has 14 residues. CDR3 amino acids: CATSDPRVYNEQFF. CDR3 DNA: TGTGCCACCAGTGATCCTCGTGTGTACAATGAGCAGTTCTTC.

This chain joins TRBV19 and TRBJ2-6; 7 nucleotides align to TRBD2. Unmatched junction bases numbered 0, after V lost 3 bases and J lost 1 base. The CDR3 runs 15 residues. CDR1 is LNHDA, CDR2 SQIVND, per germline (reference sequence). For the CDR3, the DNA is TGTGCCAGTAGTATGGGGGGGTCTGGGGCCAACGTCCTGACTTTC. Its protein product is CASSMGGSGANVLTF. Using reference TRBV19 and TRBJ2-6 for the parts outside the CDR3, the full variable domain is DGGITQSPKYLFRKEGQNVTLSCEQNLNHDAMYWYRQDPGQGLRLIYYSQIVNDFQKGDIAEGYSVSREKKESFPLTVTSAQKNPTAFYLCASSMGGSGANVLTFGAGSRLTVL.